The next 30 T cell receptor beta chains were all read from a single sample in a study of spatial heterogeneity in lung cancer. Findings and limits, study-wide: The study found that expanded intratumoral alpha and beta TCR counts tracked tumor mutation counts.

MiXCR was run by TCRdb on the 5' RACE reads, yielding one entry per CDR3 protein. The data hold roughly 4,400 distinct CDR3 sequences, with around 12% observed a single time. Described time point: sample taken at primary tumor resection. Which antigens these TCRs recognize remains unknown. Sequencing used lung tumor tissue, obtained at surgery. The receptors derive from a male donor with early-stage non-small cell lung cancer.

This clonotype was counted many times. The library was prepared for alpha chains; this beta chain is a stray read, so its frequency means little. CDR3 protein: CASSPAGNTYEQYF. CDR3 DNA: TGTGCCAGCTCACCGGCGGGAAACACCTACGAGCAGTACTTC. V gene TRBV18 combines with J gene TRBJ2-7, with a tentative D call TRBD2 (6 bases). The V and J ends lost 3 bases and 2 bases respectively, with 11 bases between them. Germline V gene sequence: CDR1 KGHSH, CDR2 LQKENI. The CDR3 runs to 14 residues. Based on the CDR3 plus reference TRBV18 and TRBJ2-7, the full variable domain is NAGVMQNPRHLVRRRGQEARLRCSPMKGHSHVYWYRQLPEEGLKFMVYLQKENIIDESGMPKERFSAEFPKEGPSILRIQQVVRGDSAAYFCASSPAGNTYEQYFGPGTRLTVT.

Regarding this clonotype: The library was designed around alpha chains, so this beta chain is a stray read whose abundance carries little weight. This chain connects TRBV4-2 to TRBJ2-7; D possibly corresponds to TRBD1 (5 bases). CDR1 and CDR2 from the germline V gene are LGHNA and YNFKEQ. CDR3 length: 16 residues. V was pared by 1 base and J by 5 bases, with 18 bases between. CDR3 region: CASSQGGGTSGNEQYF. The CDR3 DNA sequence: TGTGCCAGCAGCCAAGGGGGCGGAACATCCGGCAACGAGCAGTACTTC.

This clonotype was recorded at least ten times. Since it is a stray read in a library aimed at alpha chains, this beta chain has a size that is not meaningful. The V gene is TRBV7-9, the J gene TRBJ2-3; D not certain. Germline V CDR1 and CDR2: SEHNR, FQNEAQ (reference sequence). Trimming cost V 5 bases and J 4 bases, with 13 bases left between them. The CDR3 is 14 amino acids. The CDR3 coding sequence is TGTGCCAGCAGCCCACGATCGGAGTCAGATACGCAGTATTTT. As protein: CASSPRSESDTQYF.

This clonotype came up many times. Because this beta chain is a stray read in a library intended to capture alpha chains, its abundance should not be given much weight. The chain couples TRBV6-5 to TRBJ1-4; 8 nucleotides align to TRBD1. The CDR3 is 15 residues long. In germline, CDR1 is MNHEY, CDR2 SVGAGI. The junction had 7 bases not matched to a gene; V was cut back by 5 bases and J by 5 bases. CDR3 sequence: CASSPGQGLNEKLFF. CDR3 in DNA: TGTGCCAGCAGTCCAGGACAGGGCCTCAATGAAAAACTGTTTTTT.

This clonotype is classed as large. This beta chain is an unintended read in a library built for alpha chains; its size means little. The genes are TRBV7-3 and TRBJ2-2; TRBD1 aligns across 8 bases. Germline V lookup: CDR1 SGHTA, CDR2 FQGTGA. The CDR3 extends over 15 amino acids. With 2 bases clipped from V and 4 bases from J, the junction kept 3 bases outside the gene matches. The CDR3 DNA reads as TGTGCCAGCAGCTTAGGACAGGGAATCACCGGGGAGCTGTTTTTT. Translated: CASSLGQGITGELFF.

By share of the sample, this clonotype is medium-sized. This beta chain came through as a stray read in a library set up for alpha chains, and its size says little. This chain uses TRBV12-3 or TRBV12-4 with TRBJ1-2; 10 bases match TRBD1. CDR3 size: 14 residues. V was pared by 6 bases and J by 5 bases, with 6 bases of the junction left unmatched. CDR3 bases: TGTGCCAGCAGCATCGGACAGGGGGGGTATGGCTACACCTTC. Translation: CASSIGQGGYGYTF.

On this clonotype itself: For a library built for alpha chains, this beta chain is a stray read; little rests on its size. V is TRBV19 and J is TRBJ1-2; weak D call: TRBD1 (5 bases). CDR1 and CDR2 from the germline V gene are LNHDA and SQIVND (reference sequence). CDR3 length equals 15 residues. V gave up 5 bases and J gave up 3 bases, with 16 bases separating them. The CDR3 region has the DNA TGTGCCAGTAGTCGTCTTGGGGGTTTAGACTATGGCTACACCTTC. Its translation: CASSRLGGLDYGYTF.

This clonotype is medium-sized within its sample. Since it is a stray read in a library aimed at alpha chains, this beta chain has a size that is not meaningful. This chain uses TRBV5-1 with TRBJ2-5, with a possible D match to TRBD2 (6 bases). The ends were cut back, 0 bases at V and 5 bases at J, with 14 bases in the middle. Germline V gives CDR1 SGHRS, CDR2 YFSETQ. This CDR3 has 15 residues. CDR3 coding DNA: TGCGCCAGCAGCTTGGCGGCTTCGGAGGGGGAGACCCAGTACTTC. As protein: CASSLAASEGETQYF.

For this clonotype: A library prepared for alpha chains yielded this beta chain as an off-target read; its size is of little meaning. CDR3 in amino acids: CASSAATGGRTPIAEAFF. Written as DNA, the CDR3 is TGCGCCAGCAGCGCGGCTACAGGGGGCCGAACGCCTATCGCTGAAGCTTTCTTT. V is TRBV5-1 and J is TRBJ1-1; 9 bases agree with TRBD1. V was pared by 4 bases and J by 6 bases, with 19 bases of the junction left unmatched. The length of the CDR3 is 18 residues. Germline V gene data show CDR1 as SGHRS and CDR2 as YFSETQ.

At least ten counts were recorded for this clonotype. This beta chain is an unintended read in a library built for alpha chains; its size means little. The V call is TRBV28, the J call TRBJ2-7; D possibly matches TRBD1 or TRBD2 (5 bases each). The CDR3 extends over 15 amino acids. CDR1 and CDR2 from the germline V gene are MDHEN and SYDVKM. Trimming pared 4 bases from V and 2 bases from J, leaving 15 bases between. The CDR3 loop is CASSSSGTETYEQYF. In nucleotides, the CDR3 is TGTGCCAGCAGTTCCTCCGGGACGGAAACCTACGAGCAGTACTTC.

This clonotype was detected many times. This beta chain slipped into a library made for alpha chains as a stray read, so its size is not meaningful. The chain has TRBV4-1 and TRBJ2-1; D gene uncertain. The CDR3 loop spans 12 amino acids. CDR1 is MGHRA, CDR2 YSYEKL, per germline. The ends were cut back, 0 bases at V and 10 bases at J, with 7 bases in the middle. Written as DNA, the CDR3 is TGCGCCAGCAGCCAAGATCGACGGGAGCAGTTCTTC. Translated: CASSQDRREQFF.

For this clonotype: This beta chain is an off-target read within a library intended for alpha chains, so its frequency means little. The chain joins TRBV5-6 to TRBJ1-4; D perhaps matches TRBD1 (5 bases). Germline V gives CDR1 SGHDT, CDR2 YYEEEE. With 4 bases removed from V and 14 bases from J, the gap between germline ends came to 24 bases. The CDR3 covers 15 residues. The CDR3 coding sequence is TGTGCCAGCAGCAGCGGGGACGGAGTCAGGAGTCGTCTGTTTTTT. Its translation is CASSSGDGVRSRLFF.

This clonotype has just a few counts. The library was built for alpha chains, so this beta chain is an off-target read and its size means little. The V call is TRBV25-1, the J call TRBJ2-3; TRBD1 is a possible D gene (6 bases). The germline V gene has CDR1 MGHDK and CDR2 SYGVNS. V gave up 8 bases and J gave up 4 bases, with 13 bases separating them. The CDR3 loop spans 13 amino acids. CDR3 bases: TGTGCCAGCTCCCCACAGGGAGCAGATACGCAGTATTTT. The encoded protein is CASSPQGADTQYF. The variable domain in full, with the rest retrieved from reference TRBV25-1 and TRBJ2-3, is EADIYQTPRYLVIGTGKKITLECSQTMGHDKMYWYQQDPGMELHLIHYSYGVNSTEKGDLSSESTVSRIRTEHFPLTLESARPSHTSQYLCASSPQGADTQYFGPGTRLTVL.

In regard to this clonotype: This beta chain is an unintended read in a library built for alpha chains; its size means little. The chain couples TRBV28 to TRBJ2-7, with D possibly TRBD2 on 5 matching bases. The CDR3 runs 14 residues. The V gene's germline CDR1 is MDHEN and CDR2 SYDVKM. Trimming left V 3 bases short and J 2 bases short, with 11 bases between. CDR3 bases: TGTGCCAGCAGTTTCTTTGACGGGACCTACGAGCAGTACTTC. It encodes CASSFFDGTYEQYF.

This clonotype is medium-sized in the sample. Little can be read into the size of this beta chain, an off-target read in a library designed for alpha chains. The chain employs TRBV5-4 and TRBJ1-6; D may be TRBD1 (6 bases). The CDR3 has 17 residues. Per germline, CDR1 SGHNT and CDR2 YYREEE (reference sequence). V was pared by 4 bases and J by 7 bases, with 21 bases between. In DNA, the CDR3 is TGTGCCAGCAGCCCCTCCGGTTTGGGGGGCTGGAATTCACCCCTCCACTTT. Its translation is CASSPSGLGGWNSPLHF.

Details on this clonotype: Within a library made for alpha chains, this beta chain is off target, and its count is uninformative. V gene TRBV7-9 combines with J gene TRBJ2-7; the D call may be TRBD1 or TRBD2 (5 bases each). From germline, CDR1 is SEHNR and CDR2 FQNEAQ (reference sequence). V lost 2 bases, J lost 2 bases, and 10 bases lay in between. The CDR3 has 14 residues. Written as DNA, the CDR3 is TGTGCCAGCAGCTTACCGGGACGGACCTACGAGCAGTACTTC. Protein: CASSLPGRTYEQYF.

Sample share makes this clonotype hyperexpanded. This beta chain is a stray sequence in a library constructed for alpha chains; its clone size is not meaningful. The rearrangement joins TRBV20-1 to TRBJ2-1; D is possibly TRBD1 (5 bases). V gave up 2 bases and J gave up 6 bases, with 14 bases separating them. The CDR3 contains 14 residues. Germline V gives CDR1 DFQATT, CDR2 SNEGSKA (reference sequence). This chain's CDR3 is CSARPPAQGNEQFF. The CDR3 DNA follows: TGCAGTGCTAGACCTCCGGCCCAGGGCAATGAGCAGTTCTTC.

Judged by abundance, this clonotype is medium-sized. Within a library made for alpha chains, this beta chain is off target, and its count is uninformative. The chain combines TRBV29-1 with TRBJ1-2, with D perhaps TRBD1 (5 bases). This CDR3 has 13 residues. The V end was cut by 6 bases, the J end by 4 bases, with 15 bases between. From germline, CDR1 is SQVTM and CDR2 ANQGSEA. The CDR3 region has the DNA TGCAGCGTCCATGACAGTTTGTCCTATGGCTACACCTTC. Translation gives CSVHDSLSYGYTF.

This clonotype is classed as medium-sized (0.01 to 0.1%). Within a library made for alpha chains, this beta chain is off target, and its count is uninformative. The chain combines TRBV29-1 with TRBJ2-5, with 12 bases that match TRBD1. V gave up 4 bases and J gave up 5 bases; unmatched junction bases: 2. The germline gives CDR1 SQVTM, CDR2 ANQGSEA. This CDR3 is built from 13 residues. CDR3 DNA sequence: TGCAGCGTTGGGGACAGGGGGCAGGAGACCCAGTACTTC. Protein product: CSVGDRGQETQYF.

This clonotype was picked up many times. For a library built for alpha chains, this beta chain is a stray read; little rests on its size. This chain links TRBV7-9 with TRBJ2-7; TRBD1 matches 10 bases. Germline loops: CDR1 SEHNR, CDR2 FQNEAQ (reference sequence). V lost 5 bases and J lost 6; bases outside the gene matches: 13. The CDR3 runs to 16 residues. The CDR3 region has the DNA TGTGCCAGCAGCCTGAATGGGGACAGGGGTTTGTTCGAGCAGTACTTC. This codes for CASSLNGDRGLFEQYF.

Ten or more counts support this clonotype. Because the library targeted alpha chains, this beta chain is an off-target read whose size means little. V is TRBV30 and J is TRBJ2-6; D might be TRBD1 (6 bases). Looked up from germline, CDR1 is GTSNPN and CDR2 is SVGIG (reference sequence). Deletions cut 2 bases from V and 2 bases from J, with 10 bases between. The CDR3 extends over 15 amino acids. CDR3 amino acids: CAWSRQAAGANVLTF. The DNA for the CDR3 is TGTGCCTGGAGTCGACAGGCAGCTGGGGCCAACGTCCTGACTTTC.

This clonotype was counted a few times. This beta chain is an unintended read in a library built for alpha chains; its size means little. The chain joins TRBV28 to TRBJ1-3; D might be TRBD1 (5 bases). Germline V lookup: CDR1 MDHEN, CDR2 SYDVKM. CDR3 size: 14 residues. Trimming took off 7 bases at V and 5 bases at J, with 15 bases between the two ends. CDR3 sequence reads: CASNPQVSRNTIYF. The CDR3 DNA sequence: TGTGCCAGCAACCCACAGGTTTCTAGAAACACCATATATTTT.

By its share, this clonotype is large (0.1 to 1%). This beta chain was picked up by a library intended for alpha chains and is off target, so its count carries little meaning. This sequence joins TRBV11-2 and TRBJ2-3; D remains ambiguous. Trimming left V 4 bases short and J 2 bases short, with 4 bases between. Germline CDR1 is SGHAT and CDR2 is FQNNGV. The CDR3 extends over 12 amino acids. This CDR3 reads CASSYYTDTQYF. The CDR3 region has the DNA TGTGCCAGCAGCTATTACACAGATACGCAGTATTTT.

This clonotype was seen only a few times. One junction end disagrees with the germline gene, perhaps due to a read error. In a library made to pick up alpha chains, this beta chain is a stray read with a size that means little. The J gene is TRBJ2-7, the V gene TRBV7-3, with D possibly matching TRBD2 (6 bases). The CDR3 totals 12 residues. Per germline, CDR1 SGHTA and CDR2 FQGTGA. The CDR3 reads CASSLLFGTLFF. In nucleotides, the CDR3 is TGTGCCAGCAGCTTATTATTCGGGACTCTTTTCTTC.

This clonotype was seen repeatedly, ten times or more. Because the library targeted alpha chains, this beta chain is an off-target read whose size means little. The V call is TRBV5-5, the J call TRBJ2-3; the D gene is possibly TRBD2 (6 bases). Germline V gene data show CDR1 as SGHKS and CDR2 as YYEKEE (reference sequence). The CDR3 runs 15 residues. V shed 6 bases and J shed 0 bases, with 14 bases lying between them. The CDR3 protein is CASTPTSSSTDTQYF. The CDR3 nucleotides are TGTGCCAGCACCCCGACTAGTTCGAGCACAGATACGCAGTATTTT.

Points on this clonotype: This beta chain turned up in a library designed for alpha chains; as an off-target read, its abundance says little. The chain joins TRBV25-1 to TRBJ2-1; 8 bases agree with TRBD1. The length of the CDR3 is 13 residues. CDR1 is MGHDK, CDR2 SYGVNS, per germline. The ends lost 5 bases at V and 9 bases at J; junction bases unmatched: 6. CDR3 amino acids: CASSPQGAGEQFF. In DNA form, the CDR3 reads TGTGCCAGCAGTCCCCAGGGGGCAGGTGAGCAGTTCTTC.

By proportion, this clonotype is medium-sized. Found in a library prepared for alpha chains, this beta chain is an off-target read, and its abundance has little meaning. The J gene is TRBJ2-7, the V gene TRBV28, with 9 bases lining up with TRBD1. The CDR3 consists of 13 residues. Germline V gene data show CDR1 as MDHEN and CDR2 as SYDVKM. V was pared by 7 bases and J by 2 bases, with 3 bases of the junction left unmatched. CDR3 residues: CASKQGATYEQYF. The CDR3 nucleotides read TGTGCCAGCAAACAGGGGGCTACCTACGAGCAGTACTTC.

By sample fraction, this clonotype is medium-sized (0.01 to 0.1%). This beta chain represents an off-target read in a library built for alpha chains; its size is of limited meaning. J is TRBJ2-7 and V is TRBV4-3; 9 bases line up with TRBD1. V dropped 4 bases and J dropped 6; count of bases not matched to a gene: 7. Germline V lookup: CDR1 LGHNA, CDR2 YSLEER. CDR3 length: 14 amino acids. This chain's CDR3 is CASSPGGQGREQYF. Here the CDR3 DNA reads TGCGCCAGCAGCCCCGGGGGACAGGGTCGCGAGCAGTACTTC.

This clonotype was seen at least ten times. Because this beta chain is a stray read in a library intended to capture alpha chains, its abundance should not be given much weight. The chain links TRBV7-9 to TRBJ2-5; the D gene is possibly TRBD2 (6 bases). CDR1 and CDR2 from the germline V gene are SEHNR and FQNEAQ (reference sequence). The CDR3 extends over 14 amino acids. The V and J ends lost 5 bases and 2 bases respectively, with 12 bases between them. CDR3: CASSHGLPQETQYF. CDR3 in DNA: TGTGCCAGCAGCCACGGACTACCTCAAGAGACCCAGTACTTC.

This clonotype was detected ten times or more. This beta chain came through as a stray read in a library set up for alpha chains, and its size says little. V and J are TRBV12-3 or TRBV12-4 and TRBJ2-7, with 11 bases lining up with TRBD1. There are 14 residues in the CDR3. Trimming at V came to 6 bases and at J to 2 bases, leaving 3 bases not matched to a gene. CDR3 in amino acids: CASRPGQGAYEQYF. The CDR3 region has the DNA TGTGCCAGCAGGCCGGGACAGGGGGCCTACGAGCAGTACTTC.